This T cell receptor beta chain comes out of a study of blood T cell repertoires in COVID-19. Germline assignment: CDR1 LNHDA and CDR2 SQIVND (reference sequence). This CDR3 contains 14 residues. V lost 5 bases, J lost 7 bases, and 6 bases stayed unmatched. Here immunoSEQ multiplex PCR was the method, and the copy in TCRdb shows in-frame clones only, minus some. This table holds about 240,000 clones, 75% to 90% found once. This clone showed up many times. Sample: peripheral blood. The sequence came from a man in his 60s who had recovered from COVID-19. V usage is TRBV19 and J usage is TRBJ1-2; 11 nucleotides align to TRBD1. The CDR3: CASSGNGQGAGYTF. In DNA form, the CDR3 reads TGTGCCAGTAGTGGGAACGGACAGGGGGCTGGCTACACCTTC.